This T cell receptor (beta chain) was recorded in a study of early T cells in non-severe SARS-CoV-2 infection. Overall study: Chains were unpaired, as sequencing was done on bulk RNA from unsorted whole blood.

Each cDNA molecule carried a unique molecular identifier. TCRdb re-derived calls from the 5' RACE reads in MiXCR, one entry per CDR3 protein. The sample consists of more than 35,000 distinct CDR3 sequences, around 4% of them appearing once. This clonotype was found many times. Its specificity is unknown. Germline CDR1 is SGHNT and CDR2 is YENEEA. V shed 4 bases and J 1 base; nucleotides not matched to a gene: 2. The CDR3 sequence is 14 residues long. Regarding the study as a whole: VDJdb matching favored anti-spike CD8 responses, missing private and CD4 specificities.

The TCR was taken from an adult who was a healthcare worker with PCR-confirmed SARS-CoV-2 infection or an uninfected control (not recorded which). The sequencing input was whole blood. The chain has TRBV11-3 and TRBJ2-7; 9 positions match TRBD1. The CDR3 DNA sequence: TGTGCCAGCAGCTCCGGGACAGGGTCCTACGAGCAGTACTTC. Amino acids: CASSSGTGSYEQYF.